Below, 24 T cell receptor beta chains from the same sample are listed, as sequenced in a study of blood T cell repertoires in COVID-19. Clones were read by immunoSEQ multiplex PCR, and TCRdb kept only the in-frame ones, dropping some. The sample includes about 46,000 clones, over 70% of them seen just once. Sequences were obtained from peripheral blood. The receptors here all came from a human donor in a cohort sampled during active COVID-19.

This sequence joins TRBV19 and TRBJ1-2; D might be TRBD1 (5 bases). The length of the CDR3 is 15 residues. Trimming removed 5 bases at V and 1 base at J, with 14 bases between. Germline-derived CDR1 and CDR2 are LNHDA and SQIVND (reference sequence). The CDR3 loop is CASSSRDSLNYGYTF. The CDR3 DNA reads as TGTGCCAGTAGTTCCCGGGACTCACTTAACTATGGCTACACCTTC.

The chain joins TRBV7-2 to TRBJ2-7, with 7 bases lining up with TRBD1. V was clipped by 6 bases and J by 3 bases; unmatched bases: 5. CDR3 length equals 13 residues. CDR1 and CDR2 (germline): SGHTA, FQGNSA. The CDR3 protein is CASRSGTDYEQYF. The CDR3 DNA is TGTGCCAGCAGATCCGGGACAGACTACGAGCAGTACTTC. Full variable domain (remainder filled in from reference TRBV7-2 and TRBJ2-7): GAGVSQSPSNKVTEKGKDVELRCDPISGHTALYWYRQSLGQGLEFLIYFQGNSAPDKSGLPSDRFSAERTGGSVSTLTIQRTQQEDSAVYLCASRSGTDYEQYFGPGTRLTVT.

The chain joins TRBV7-3 to TRBJ2-1; TRBD2 is a possible D gene (5 bases). With 2 bases removed from V and 5 bases from J, the gap between germline ends came to 13 bases. This CDR3 region has 15 residues. The germline gives CDR1 SGHTA, CDR2 FQGTGA. In DNA form, the CDR3 reads TGTGCCAGCAGCTTAGCGGGCAGGACGGACAATGAGCAGTTCTTC. This codes for CASSLAGRTDNEQFF.

The chain has TRBV25-1 and TRBJ2-2, with TRBD1 as a possible D gene (6 bases). The CDR3 runs to 14 residues. V shed 4 bases and J shed 6 bases, with 12 bases lying between them. CDR1 and CDR2 (germline): MGHDK, SYGVNS. This chain's CDR3 is CASSGDTYAGELFF. The CDR3 nucleotides are TGTGCCAGCAGTGGGGACACCTATGCCGGGGAGCTGTTTTTT.

V is TRBV7-9 and J is TRBJ2-1, with 9 bases lining up with TRBD2. The germline gives CDR1 SEHNR, CDR2 FQNEAQ (reference sequence). Trimming cost V 4 bases and J 3 bases; bases outside gene matches: 7. This CDR3 region has 16 residues. The CDR3 region is CASSSIAGVGYNEQFF. CDR3 in DNA: TGTGCCAGCAGCTCAATAGCGGGGGTGGGCTACAATGAGCAGTTCTTC.

The rearrangement uses TRBV4-3 and TRBJ1-1; tentative D call: TRBD1 (5 bases). V shed 4 bases and J shed 1 base, with 19 bases lying between them. Germline V gives CDR1 LGHNA, CDR2 YSLEER. The CDR3 is 17 amino acids. CDR3 in DNA: TGCGCCAGCAGCCCCACCCCGGAAGGGGATGGGAACACTGAAGCTTTCTTT. Amino acids: CASSPTPEGDGNTEAFF.

CDR3 amino acids: CASSQTAAKNIQYF. In nucleotides, the CDR3 is TGTGCCAGCAGCCAGACTGCAGCCAAAAACATTCAGTACTTC. J is TRBJ2-4 and V is TRBV14; D not certain. The CDR3 has 14 residues. The germline CDR1 and CDR2 sequences are SGHDN and FVKESK. The V end lost 3 bases, the J end lost 0 bases, and 6 bases lay between the germline ends.

The V call is TRBV29-1, the J call TRBJ2-2, with D possibly TRBD1 on 7 matching bases. V was pared by 5 bases and J by 1 base, with 14 bases between. CDR3 length: 15 residues. Germline assignment: CDR1 SQVTM and CDR2 ANQGSEA. Here the CDR3 DNA reads TGCAGCGTTTACGGGCAGGGGGGGAACACCGGGGAGCTGTTTTTT. Amino acids: CSVYGQGGNTGELFF.

This sequence joins TRBV6-2 or TRBV6-3 and TRBJ2-7; perhaps TRBD1 as D (6 bases). Trimming stripped 5 bases from V and 6 bases from J, with 11 bases between. The CDR3 is 12 residues long. Germline CDR1 reads MNHEY; CDR2 reads SVGEGT. In nucleotides, the CDR3 is TGTGCCAGCAGTACAGACAGGAGCGAGCAGTACTTC. It translates to CASSTDRSEQYF.

The chain joins TRBV5-5 to TRBJ1-1, with TRBD1 matching over 7 bases. The trim removed 0 bases at V and 1 base at J, leaving 3 bases unmatched. CDR1 SGHKS and CDR2 YYEKEE come from the germline V gene (reference sequence). This CDR3 region has 15 residues. In nucleotides, the CDR3 is TGTGCCAGCAGCTTGGTGGGACAGAGGAACACTGAAGCTTTCTTT. It specifies CASSLVGQRNTEAFF.

CDR3 loop: CASSAVRGGDEQYF. The CDR3 nucleotides are TGTGCCAGCAGTGCTGTCAGGGGCGGCGACGAGCAGTACTTC. V usage is TRBV2 and J usage is TRBJ2-7; D may be TRBD1 (6 bases). CDR1 SNHLY and CDR2 FYNNEI come from the germline V gene. This CDR3 is built from 14 residues. Between the trimmed V and J ends, which lost 4 bases and 5 bases, there was a span of 15 bases.

The table lists this clone with a few counts. J is TRBJ1-3 and V is TRBV9; 9 bases match TRBD1. J gave up 4 bases and V 3 bases, and 5 bases lay outside the gene matches. Germline assignment: CDR1 SGDLS and CDR2 YYNGEE. The CDR3 is 15 amino acids. CDR3 protein: CASSASGTGGNTIYF. The CDR3 DNA follows: TGTGCCAGCAGCGCCTCCGGGACAGGGGGAAACACCATATATTTT.

The CDR3 sequence is CASSLGLAGAETQYF. Written as DNA, the CDR3 is TGTGCCAGCAGCCTGGGACTAGCGGGAGCAGAGACCCAGTACTTC. V is TRBV3-1 (or the pseudogene TRBV3-2) and J is TRBJ2-5; 14 bases map to TRBD2. The germline gives CDR1 LGHDT, CDR2 YNNKEL (reference sequence). The CDR3 is 15 amino acids. V lost 4 bases, J lost 4 bases, and 2 bases stayed unmatched.

The chain carries TRBV7-9 and TRBJ2-7; 16 nucleotides match TRBD2. V gave up 4 bases and J gave up 5 bases; unmatched junction bases: 11. The CDR3 sequence is 18 residues long. Germline V gene lookup returns CDR1 SEHNR and CDR2 FQNEAQ (reference sequence). CDR3 DNA: TGTGCCAGCAGCTCCTGGGGACTAGCGGGAGGGCCCGTCAACGAGCAGTACTTC. Amino acids: CASSSWGLAGGPVNEQYF.

The rearrangement uses TRBV5-5 and TRBJ2-2; the D gene is possibly TRBD2 (5 bases). The CDR3 length is 15 residues. The germline V gene encodes CDR1 SGHKS and CDR2 YYEKEE (reference sequence). V lost 0 bases and J 4 bases, leaving 10 bases between the germline ends. CDR3 DNA sequence: TGTGCCAGCAGCTTGGACAGCGGCGGCACCGGGGAGCTGTTTTTT. As protein: CASSLDSGGTGELFF.

The CDR3 is CASSIGQGSSYEQYF. CDR3 DNA: TGTGCCAGCAGCATCGGACAGGGCAGCTCCTACGAGCAGTACTTC. J is TRBJ2-7 and V is TRBV5-4, with TRBD1 matching over 8 bases. The germline V gene encodes CDR1 SGHNT and CDR2 YYREEE (reference sequence). V was pared by 4 bases and J by 0 bases, with 6 bases of the junction left unmatched. The CDR3 is 15 amino acids.

The chain employs TRBV30 and TRBJ1-1; D unresolved. The CDR3 is made up of 13 amino acids. Trimming left V 3 bases short and J 5 bases short, with 13 bases between. Per the germline V gene, CDR1 is GTSNPN and CDR2 is SVGIG (reference sequence). The DNA for the CDR3 is TGTGCCTGGAGGATTTCGGGAGGAACTGAAGCTTTCTTT. This encodes CAWRISGGTEAFF.

The CDR3 DNA reads TGTGCCAGCATGATAGGACAGGGGTACTACGAGCAGTACTTC. It yields the protein CASMIGQGYYEQYF. This chain connects TRBV6-5 to TRBJ2-7, with TRBD1 matching over 9 bases. The junction had 7 bases not matched to a gene; V was cut back by 7 bases and J by 3 bases. The CDR3 contains 14 residues. Germline V gene data show CDR1 as MNHEY and CDR2 as SVGAGI.

The chain recombines TRBV7-9 with TRBJ1-2, with D uncertain. The germline V gene encodes CDR1 SEHNR and CDR2 FQNEAQ (reference sequence). The CDR3 sequence is 14 residues long. V lost 0 bases to trimming and J lost 4 bases, with 9 bases between them. This CDR3 is CASSLAVEGYGYTF. DNA of the CDR3: TGTGCCAGCAGCTTAGCGGTAGAGGGCTATGGCTACACCTTC.

This rearrangement joins TRBV5-8 to TRBJ2-7, with D possibly matching TRBD2 (5 bases). V lost 6 bases to trimming and J lost 5 bases, with 15 bases between them. This CDR3 comprises 13 residues. CDR1 and CDR2 (germline): SGHTS, YDEGEE. In DNA form, the CDR3 reads TGTGCCAGCAACAACCTAGCAGCCCACGAGCAGTACTTC. Its translation is CASNNLAAHEQYF.

A single count supports this clone. V is TRBV10-2 and J is TRBJ2-1, with 10 bases aligning to TRBD2. The V and J ends lost 4 bases and 8 bases, in that order; junction bases with no gene match: 8. Germline values: CDR1 WSHSY, CDR2 SAAADI. The CDR3 has 15 amino acids. Here the CDR3 DNA reads TGCGCCAGCAGTGTTCTAGCGGGGGCTCGGGATGAGCAGTTCTTC. Translation gives CASSVLAGARDEQFF.

This clone was counted a few times. The chain is built from TRBV4-2 and TRBJ2-7; D is uncertain. V was clipped by 3 bases and J by 3 bases, with 9 bases between them. The CDR3 contains 13 residues. Germline assignment: CDR1 LGHNA and CDR2 YNFKEQ. CDR3 nucleotides: TGTGCCAGCAGCCACGAGATCCTCTACGAGCAGTACTTC. It specifies CASSHEILYEQYF.

The chain links TRBV28 to TRBJ1-2; D gene uncertain. CDR1 MDHEN and CDR2 SYDVKM come from the germline V gene. This CDR3 is 13 amino acids long. V was trimmed by 6 bases and J by 8 bases, leaving 16 bases between them. CDR3 residues: CASSLVQSRGYTF. For the CDR3, the DNA is TGTGCCAGCAGCCTGGTACAGAGTCGGGGCTACACCTTC.

In its sample, this clone was seen a few times. This chain uses TRBV2 with TRBJ1-3; unclear D gene. This CDR3 has 15 residues. V was pared by 4 bases and J by 4 bases, with 14 bases between. CDR1 and CDR2 (germline): SNHLY, FYNNEI. Here the CDR3 DNA reads TGTGCCAGCAGTGGATCACAGATTGCGGGAAACACCATATATTTT. This encodes CASSGSQIAGNTIYF.